These T cell receptor beta chains were read from a single sample in a study of spatial heterogeneity in lung cancer. Each CDR3 protein is one row after TCRdb ran MiXCR on the 5' RACE reads. This table has roughly 48,000 distinct CDR3 sequences, about 5.8% appearing once. Sequencing was performed on PBMCs, taken at surgery. The receptors here all came from a male donor with early-stage non-small cell lung cancer. The CDR3 runs from the conserved cysteine through the conserved F or W. D genes are given only for firm matches. Clone size is given for some rows only: seen once, a few or many times, or a class if the clone is expanded.

>many|TRBV9|.|TRBJ1-1
CASSVGGAQTEAFF
TGTGCCAGCAGCGTAGGGGGGGCGCAAACTGAAGCTTTCTTT
>few|TRBV5-8|TRBD1|TRBJ2-3
CASSGTGGLDTQYF
TGTGCCAGCAGCGGGACAGGGGGTTTGGATACGCAGTATTTT
>.|TRBV12-3/TRBV12-4|.|TRBJ2-5
CASSPSAGTQYF
TGTGCCAGCAGCCCTAGCGCGGGGACCCAGTACTTC
>many|TRBV5-1|TRBD1|TRBJ1-2
CASSSGQADGYTF
TGCGCCAGCAGCTCAGGACAGGCGGATGGCTACACCTTC
>many|TRBV6-4|.|TRBJ2-2
CASRGGELFF
TGTGCCAGCAGAGGCGGGGAGCTGTTTTTT
>.|TRBV10-1|.|TRBJ1-1
CASRETGNTEAFF
TGCGCCAGCAGGGAAACAGGGAACACTGAAGCTTTCTTT
>many|TRBV30|.|TRBJ1-1
CAWRIRVLQATEAFF
TGTGCCTGGAGAATAAGAGTTTTACAGGCCACTGAAGCTTTCTTT
>many|TRBV20-1|.|TRBJ1-6
CSARDGRRMENSPLHF
TGCAGTGCTAGAGACGGCAGAAGAATGGAAAATTCACCCCTCCACTTT
>many|TRBV3-1|TRBD1|TRBJ2-7
CASSLDRGSYEQYF
TGTGCCAGCAGTCTGGACAGGGGGTCCTACGAGCAGTACTTC
>many|TRBV2|.|TRBJ2-3
CATRRGLTDTQYF
TGTGCCACCCGGCGGGGGCTCACAGATACGCAGTATTTT
>many|TRBV5-1|TRBD1|TRBJ2-3
CASSQGAPTSDTQYF
TGCGCCAGCTCCCAGGGGGCACCTACTTCAGATACGCAGTATTTT
>many|TRBV18|.|TRBJ2-5
CASSPGYSETQYF
TGTGCCAGCTCACCAGGCTATTCGGAGACCCAGTACTTC
>many|TRBV5-8|TRBD1|TRBJ1-1
CASSYRQGVTEAFF
TGTGCCAGCAGCTATCGACAGGGTGTCACTGAAGCTTTCTTT
>.|TRBV3-1|TRBD1|TRBJ1-1
CASTQGPGQGNTEAFF
TGTGCCAGCACTCAAGGACCGGGACAGGGGAACACTGAAGCTTTCTTT
>many|TRBV20-1|TRBD2|TRBJ2-3
CSASLRSLAGGDTQYF
TGCAGTGCTAGCCTCAGGTCCCTAGCGGGGGGAGATACGCAGTATTTT
>many|TRBV29-1|TRBD1|TRBJ1-1
CSADRGNTEAFF
TGCAGCGCTGACAGGGGGAACACTGAAGCTTTCTTT
>many|TRBV29-1|.|TRBJ1-4
CSARPQGINEKLFF
TGCAGCGCCCGACCTCAGGGAATTAATGAAAAACTGTTTTTT
>many|TRBV20-1|.|TRBJ2-3
CSASMRRGNTDTQYF
TGCAGTGCTAGTATGAGGAGGGGAAATACAGATACGCAGTATTTT
>.|TRBV12-3/TRBV12-4|.|TRBJ2-1
CASSYGSQVYNEQIF
TGTGCCAGCAGCTACGGGAGCCAGGTCTACAATGAGCAGATCTTC
>many|TRBV5-4|TRBD1|TRBJ1-6
CASRMDRIPFSPLHF
TGTGCCAGCAGAATGGACAGGATTCCTTTTTCGCCCCTCCACTTT
>many|TRBV3-1|TRBD2|TRBJ2-3
CASSQIAGLTTDTQYF
TGTGCCAGCAGCCAAATAGCGGGACTTACCACAGATACGCAGTATTTT
>many|TRBV6-1|TRBD1|TRBJ1-1
CASSETGGSNTEAFF
TGTGCCAGCAGTGAAACAGGGGGGTCGAACACTGAAGCTTTCTTT
>many|TRBV29-1|TRBD2|TRBJ2-7
CSVRGGPYEQYF
TGCAGCGTTCGCGGGGGACCCTACGAGCAGTACTTC